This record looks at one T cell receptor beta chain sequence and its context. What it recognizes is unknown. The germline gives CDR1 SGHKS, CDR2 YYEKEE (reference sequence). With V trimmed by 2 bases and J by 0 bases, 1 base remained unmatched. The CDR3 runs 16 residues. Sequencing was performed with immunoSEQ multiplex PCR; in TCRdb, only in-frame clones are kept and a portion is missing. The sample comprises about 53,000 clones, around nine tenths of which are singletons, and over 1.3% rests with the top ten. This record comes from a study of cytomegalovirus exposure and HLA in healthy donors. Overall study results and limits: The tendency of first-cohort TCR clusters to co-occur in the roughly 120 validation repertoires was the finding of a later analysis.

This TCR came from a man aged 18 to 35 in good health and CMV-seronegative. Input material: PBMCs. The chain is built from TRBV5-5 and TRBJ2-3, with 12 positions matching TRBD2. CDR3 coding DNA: TGTGCCAGCAGCTTCCTAGCGGGAGGGAGCACAGATACGCAGTATTTT. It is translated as CASSFLAGGSTDTQYF.